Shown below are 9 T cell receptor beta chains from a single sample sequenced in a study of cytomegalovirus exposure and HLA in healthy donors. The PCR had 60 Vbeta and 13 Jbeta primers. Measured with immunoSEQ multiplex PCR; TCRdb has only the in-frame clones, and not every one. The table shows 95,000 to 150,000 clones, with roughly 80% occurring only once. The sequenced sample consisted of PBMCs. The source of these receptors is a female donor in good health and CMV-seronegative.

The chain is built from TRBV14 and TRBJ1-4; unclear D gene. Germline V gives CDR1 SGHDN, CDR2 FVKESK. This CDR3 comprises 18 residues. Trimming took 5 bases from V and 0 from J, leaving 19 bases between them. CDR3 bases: TGTGCCAGCAGCACACGGGGAGTCAGCCTCGCAACTAATGAAAAACTGTTTTTT. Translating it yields CASSTRGVSLATNEKLFF.

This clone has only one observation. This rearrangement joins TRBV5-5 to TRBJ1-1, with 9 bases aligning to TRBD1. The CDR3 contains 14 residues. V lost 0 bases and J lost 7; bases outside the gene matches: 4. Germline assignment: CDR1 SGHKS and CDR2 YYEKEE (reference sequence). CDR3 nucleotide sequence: TGTGCCAGCAGCTTGGAACAGGGGGCCAGTGAAGCTTTCTTT. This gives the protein CASSLEQGASEAFF.

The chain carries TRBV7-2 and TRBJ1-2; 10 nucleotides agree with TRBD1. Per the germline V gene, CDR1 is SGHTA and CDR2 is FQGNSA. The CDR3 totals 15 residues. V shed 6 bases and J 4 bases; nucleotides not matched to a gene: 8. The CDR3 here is CASRHRTGGGYGYTF. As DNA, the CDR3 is TGTGCCAGCAGGCACAGGACAGGGGGAGGCTATGGCTACACCTTC.

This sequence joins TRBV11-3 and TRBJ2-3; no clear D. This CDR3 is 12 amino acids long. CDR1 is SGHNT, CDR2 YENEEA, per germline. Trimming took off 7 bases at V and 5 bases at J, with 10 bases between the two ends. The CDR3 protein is CASTDLGDTQYF. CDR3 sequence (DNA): TGTGCCAGCACCGACTTGGGAGATACGCAGTATTTT.

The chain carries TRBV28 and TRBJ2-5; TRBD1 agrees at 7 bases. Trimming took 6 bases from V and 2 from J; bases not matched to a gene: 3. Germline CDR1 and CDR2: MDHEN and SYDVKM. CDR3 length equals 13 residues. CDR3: CASRPGQQETQYF. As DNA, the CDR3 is TGTGCCAGCAGGCCGGGACAGCAAGAGACCCAGTACTTC.

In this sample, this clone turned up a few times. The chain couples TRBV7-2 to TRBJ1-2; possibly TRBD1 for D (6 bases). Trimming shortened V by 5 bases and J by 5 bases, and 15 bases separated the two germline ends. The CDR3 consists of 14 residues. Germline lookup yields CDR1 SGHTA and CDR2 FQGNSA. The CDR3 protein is CASSQQLTGYGYTF. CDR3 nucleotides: TGTGCCAGCAGCCAACAGCTTACAGGGTATGGCTACACCTTC.

CDR3: CASSWDLRDRVTSHF. The CDR3 nucleotides are TGTGCCAGCAGCTGGGATCTCCGGGACAGGGTAACAAGCCACTTT. V usage is TRBV21-1 and J usage is TRBJ1-6; the table's D call, TRBD1, has no DNA check behind it. TRBV21-1 is annotated as a pseudogene. This CDR3 is built from 15 residues.

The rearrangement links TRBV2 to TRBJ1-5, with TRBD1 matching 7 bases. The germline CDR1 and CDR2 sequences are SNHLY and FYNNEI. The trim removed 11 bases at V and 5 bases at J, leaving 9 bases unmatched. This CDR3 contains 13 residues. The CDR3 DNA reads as TGTGCCTCGAAGAGGCAGGGGGATCAGCCCCAGCATTTT. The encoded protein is CASKRQGDQPQHF.

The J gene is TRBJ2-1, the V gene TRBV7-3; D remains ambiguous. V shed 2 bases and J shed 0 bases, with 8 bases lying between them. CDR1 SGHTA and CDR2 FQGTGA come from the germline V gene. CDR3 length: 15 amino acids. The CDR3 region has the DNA TGTGCCAGCAGCTTACCCGAGAGCTCCTACAATGAGCAGTTCTTC. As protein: CASSLPESSYNEQFF.